This T cell receptor (beta chain) was identified during a study of neurological immune-mediated disorders. Study-wide results and limits: For the multiple sclerosis repertoire cluster, no association with any clinical or MRI feature was found. HTLV-1-associated myelopathy displayed the greatest TCR clonal expansion, and multiple sclerosis exhibited the smallest, lower than that of healthy controls. Phylogenetic grouping assigned the repertoires of 18 of 34 multiple sclerosis patients to a single related-CDR3 cluster, which may represent a signature.

The junction had 6 bases not matched to a gene; V was cut back by 2 bases and J by 5 bases. CDR1 and CDR2 from the germline V gene are SGDLS and YYNGEE. The CDR3 is 15 amino acids. Over 200 million TCR-beta sequences, together covering 15-18 subjects, were produced by every individual sequencing run that was carried out. TCRdb called the 5' RACE reads again in MiXCR, with one record for every CDR3 protein. The sample shows some 78,000 distinct CDR3 sequences, roughly 4.7% of them seen only once. This clonotype has at least ten counts. Its antigen remains unknown. This clonotype originated in a woman aged 25-40 years with multiple sclerosis. V and J are TRBV9 and TRBJ1-1; TRBD1 aligns across 10 bases. The specimen was PBMCs. As DNA, the CDR3 is TGTGCCAGCAGCGTGACAGGGGGCAGGGGGACTGAAGCTTTCTTT. The encoded protein is CASSVTGGRGTEAFF.